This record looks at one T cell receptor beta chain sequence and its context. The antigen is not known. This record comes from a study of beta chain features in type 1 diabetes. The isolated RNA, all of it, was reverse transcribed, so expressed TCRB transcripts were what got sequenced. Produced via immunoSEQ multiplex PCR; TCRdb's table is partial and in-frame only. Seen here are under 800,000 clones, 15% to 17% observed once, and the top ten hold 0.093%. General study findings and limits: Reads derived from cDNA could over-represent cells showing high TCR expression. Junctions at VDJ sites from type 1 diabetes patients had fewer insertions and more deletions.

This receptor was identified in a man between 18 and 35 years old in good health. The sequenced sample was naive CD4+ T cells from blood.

As DNA, the CDR3 is TGTGCCAGCAGCTTAGTGTGGCTCCCCTACGAGCAGTACTTC. Its translation is CASSLVWLPYEQYF. The chain joins TRBV7-2 to TRBJ2-7; D gene ambiguous. The CDR3 spans 14 residues. In germline, CDR1 is SGHTA, CDR2 FQGNSA. Trimming left V 1 base short and J 2 bases short, with 9 bases between.